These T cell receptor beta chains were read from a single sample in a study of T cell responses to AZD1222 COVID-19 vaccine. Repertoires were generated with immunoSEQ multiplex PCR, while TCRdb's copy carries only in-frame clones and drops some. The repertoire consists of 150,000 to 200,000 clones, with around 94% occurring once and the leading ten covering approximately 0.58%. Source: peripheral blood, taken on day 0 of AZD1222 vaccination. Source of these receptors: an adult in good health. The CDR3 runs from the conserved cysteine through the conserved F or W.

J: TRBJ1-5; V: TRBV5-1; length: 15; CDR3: CASSLEGAGNQPQHF
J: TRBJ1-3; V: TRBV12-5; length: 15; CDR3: CASGLGGAAGNTIYF
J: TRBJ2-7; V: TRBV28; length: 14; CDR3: CASSAGRSYDEQYF
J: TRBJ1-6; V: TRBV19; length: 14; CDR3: CAIPPAGLNSPLHF
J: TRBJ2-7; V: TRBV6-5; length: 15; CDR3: CASSYRRDTRYEQYF
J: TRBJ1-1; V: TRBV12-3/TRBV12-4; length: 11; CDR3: CASSPGTEAFF
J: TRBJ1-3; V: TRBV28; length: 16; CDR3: CASSLSRTYSGNTIYF
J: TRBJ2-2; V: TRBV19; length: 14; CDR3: CAGSGTVNTGELFF
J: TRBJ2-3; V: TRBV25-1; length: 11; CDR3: CASTEKDTQYF
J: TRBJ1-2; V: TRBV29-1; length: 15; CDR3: CSVVPRGEGYYGYTF
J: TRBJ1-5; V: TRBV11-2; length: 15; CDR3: CASSRAGTGNQPQHF
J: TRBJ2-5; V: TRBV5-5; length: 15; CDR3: CASSSPLLIQETQYF
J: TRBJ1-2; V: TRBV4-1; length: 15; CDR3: CASSQEGQAGYGYTF
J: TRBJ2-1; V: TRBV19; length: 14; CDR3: CASGVTSFGNEQFF
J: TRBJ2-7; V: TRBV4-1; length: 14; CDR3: CASSQDKGGGLLSF
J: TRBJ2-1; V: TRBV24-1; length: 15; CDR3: CATSDSQQFNNEQFF
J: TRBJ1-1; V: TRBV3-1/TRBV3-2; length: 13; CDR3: CASSQVRNTEAFF
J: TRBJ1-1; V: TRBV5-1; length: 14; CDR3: CASSLRRDDTEAFF
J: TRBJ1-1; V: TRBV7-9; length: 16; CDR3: CASSLDQTSPGTEAFF
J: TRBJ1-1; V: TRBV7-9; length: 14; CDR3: CASSLDSGRPEAFF
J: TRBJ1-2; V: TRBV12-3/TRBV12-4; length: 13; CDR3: CASSLSRANGYTF
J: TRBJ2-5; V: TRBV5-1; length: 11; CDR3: CASQNGSGTYF
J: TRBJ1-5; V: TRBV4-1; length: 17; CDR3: CASSQEGGYWEDQPQHF
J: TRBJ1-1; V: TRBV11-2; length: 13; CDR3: CASSAGANTEAFF
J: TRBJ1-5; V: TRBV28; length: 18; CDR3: CASRPTRGARSSNQPQHF
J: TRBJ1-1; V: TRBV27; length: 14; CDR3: CASSSWRQANEAFF
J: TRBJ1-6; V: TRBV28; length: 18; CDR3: CASSFPSTGGSYNSPLHF
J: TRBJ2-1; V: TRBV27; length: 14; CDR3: CASSFPGDYNEQFF
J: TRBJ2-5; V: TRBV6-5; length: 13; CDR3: CASSMALRETQYF
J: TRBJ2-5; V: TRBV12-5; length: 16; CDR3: CASGLGGGGGGETQYF
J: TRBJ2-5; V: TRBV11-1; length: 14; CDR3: CASTLTGGQETQYF
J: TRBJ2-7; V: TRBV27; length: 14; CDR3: CASSRSGAWNEQYF
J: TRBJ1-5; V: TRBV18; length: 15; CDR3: CASSVAFEGGQPQHF
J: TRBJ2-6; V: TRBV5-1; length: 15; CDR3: CASSLQGPGANVLTF
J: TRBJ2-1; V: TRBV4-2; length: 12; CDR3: CASTKTPNEQFF
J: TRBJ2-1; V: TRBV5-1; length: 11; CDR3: CASSLLNEQFF
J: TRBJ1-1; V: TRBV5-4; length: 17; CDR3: CASSSSATGVRRTEAFF
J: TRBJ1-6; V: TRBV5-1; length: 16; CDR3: CASRTGGTGASAPLHF
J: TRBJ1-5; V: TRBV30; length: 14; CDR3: CAWSVVQENQPQHF
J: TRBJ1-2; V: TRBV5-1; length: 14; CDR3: CASSPFFKAGWYTF
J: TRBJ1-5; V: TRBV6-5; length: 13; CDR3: CASSWGNNQPQHF
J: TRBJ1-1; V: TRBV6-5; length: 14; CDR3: CASSSRQDWVEAFF
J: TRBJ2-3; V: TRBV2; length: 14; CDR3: CASQPGNYADTQYF
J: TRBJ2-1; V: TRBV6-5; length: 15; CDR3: CASSYSGASYNEQFF
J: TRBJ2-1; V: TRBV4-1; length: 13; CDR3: CASSQGAYNEQFF
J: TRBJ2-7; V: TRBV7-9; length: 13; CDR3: CASSPDRPYEQYF
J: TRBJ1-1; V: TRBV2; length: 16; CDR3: CASSDIGLLSFAEAFF
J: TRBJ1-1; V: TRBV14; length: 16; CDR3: CASSQDQVAWNTEAFF